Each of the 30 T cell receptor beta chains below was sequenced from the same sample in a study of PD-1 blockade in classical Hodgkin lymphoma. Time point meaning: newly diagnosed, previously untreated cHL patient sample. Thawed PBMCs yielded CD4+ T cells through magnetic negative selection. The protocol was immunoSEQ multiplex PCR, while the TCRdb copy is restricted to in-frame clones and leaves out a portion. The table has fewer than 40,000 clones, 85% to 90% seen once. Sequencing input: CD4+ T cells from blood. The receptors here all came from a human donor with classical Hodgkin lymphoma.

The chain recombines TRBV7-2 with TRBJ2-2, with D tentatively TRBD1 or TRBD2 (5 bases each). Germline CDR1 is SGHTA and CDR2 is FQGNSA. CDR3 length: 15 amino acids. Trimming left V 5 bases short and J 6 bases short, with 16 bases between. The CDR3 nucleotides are TGTGCCAGCAGCCACCTCCGAGGGGCATCCGGGGAGCTGTTTTTT. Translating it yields CASSHLRGASGELFF.

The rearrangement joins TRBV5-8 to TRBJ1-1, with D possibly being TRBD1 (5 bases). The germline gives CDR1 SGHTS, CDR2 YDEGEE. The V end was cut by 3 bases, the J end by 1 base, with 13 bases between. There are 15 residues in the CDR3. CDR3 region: CASSSRDRKNTEAFF. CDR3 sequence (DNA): TGTGCCAGCAGCTCAAGGGACCGAAAGAACACTGAAGCTTTCTTT.

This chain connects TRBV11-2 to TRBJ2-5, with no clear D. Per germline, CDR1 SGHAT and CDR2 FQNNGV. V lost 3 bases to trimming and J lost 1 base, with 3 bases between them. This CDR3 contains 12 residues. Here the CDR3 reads CASSLGQETQYF. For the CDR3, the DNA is TGTGCCAGCAGCTTGGGCCAAGAGACCCAGTACTTC.

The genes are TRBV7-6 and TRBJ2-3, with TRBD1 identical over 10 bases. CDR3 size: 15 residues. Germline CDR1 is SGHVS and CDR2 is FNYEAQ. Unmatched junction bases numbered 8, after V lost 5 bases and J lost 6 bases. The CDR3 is CASSPDRGSGDTQYF. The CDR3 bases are TGTGCCAGCAGCCCGGACAGGGGGAGTGGGGATACGCAGTATTTT.

Here the CDR3 reads CASSEYRRPQYF. Here the CDR3 DNA reads TGTGCCAGCAGTGAATATAGGAGGCCCCAGTACTTC. V and J are TRBV25-1 and TRBJ2-7; TRBD2 might be the D (5 bases). V was shortened by 0 bases and J by 10 bases, with 10 bases between the two germline ends. This CDR3 contains 12 residues. CDR1 and CDR2 from the germline V gene are MGHDK and SYGVNS.

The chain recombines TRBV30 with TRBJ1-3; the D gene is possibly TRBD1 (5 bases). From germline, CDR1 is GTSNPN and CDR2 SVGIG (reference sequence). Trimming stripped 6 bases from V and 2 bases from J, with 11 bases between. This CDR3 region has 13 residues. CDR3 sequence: CACTRETGNTIYF. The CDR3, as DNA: TGTGCCTGTACCAGGGAAACTGGAAACACCATATATTTT.

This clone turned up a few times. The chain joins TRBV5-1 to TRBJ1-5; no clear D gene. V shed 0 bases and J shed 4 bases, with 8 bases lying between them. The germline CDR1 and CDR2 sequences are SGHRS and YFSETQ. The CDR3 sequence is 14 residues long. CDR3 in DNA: TGCGCCAGCAGCTTGGGGGCAAATAATCAGCCCCAGCATTTT. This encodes CASSLGANNQPQHF.

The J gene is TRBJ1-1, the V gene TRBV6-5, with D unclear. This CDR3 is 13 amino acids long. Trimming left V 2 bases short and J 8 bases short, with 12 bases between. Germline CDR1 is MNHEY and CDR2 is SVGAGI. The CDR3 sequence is CASSYPGLGEAFF. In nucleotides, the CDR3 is TGTGCCAGCAGTTACCCAGGCCTTGGAGAAGCTTTCTTT.

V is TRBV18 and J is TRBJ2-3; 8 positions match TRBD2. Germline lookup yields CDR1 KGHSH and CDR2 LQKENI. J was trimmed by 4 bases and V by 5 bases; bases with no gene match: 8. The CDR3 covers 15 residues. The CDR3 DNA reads TGTGCCAGCTCATCACGAGCGGGAGAGGCAGATACGCAGTATTTT. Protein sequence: CASSSRAGEADTQYF.

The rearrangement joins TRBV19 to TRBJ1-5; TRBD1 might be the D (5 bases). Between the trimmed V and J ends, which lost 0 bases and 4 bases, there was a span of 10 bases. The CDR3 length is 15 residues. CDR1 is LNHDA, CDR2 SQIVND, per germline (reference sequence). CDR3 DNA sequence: TGTGCCAGTAGTATAGAGGGGACGGGAAATCAGCCCCAGCATTTT. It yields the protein CASSIEGTGNQPQHF. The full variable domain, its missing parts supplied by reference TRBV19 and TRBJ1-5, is DGGITQSPKYLFRKEGQNVTLSCEQNLNHDAMYWYRQDPGQGLRLIYYSQIVNDFQKGDIAEGYSVSREKKESFPLTVTSAQKNPTAFYLCASSIEGTGNQPQHFGDGTRLSIL.

In DNA form, the CDR3 reads TGCGCCAGCAGTCTTAGGACGCGTTGCTATGGCTACACCTTC. The encoded protein is CASSLRTRCYGYTF. The rearrangement uses TRBV23-1 and TRBJ1-2; D remains unclear. TRBV23-1 is an ORF, and what it does is uncertain. V lost 4 bases to trimming and J lost 4 bases, with 13 bases between them. This CDR3 region has 14 residues.

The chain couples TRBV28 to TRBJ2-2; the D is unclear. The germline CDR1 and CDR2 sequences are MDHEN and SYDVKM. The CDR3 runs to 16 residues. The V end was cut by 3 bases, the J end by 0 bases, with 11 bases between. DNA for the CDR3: TGTGCCAGCAGTTTTAGTCCCCGCGCGAACACCGGGGAGCTGTTTTTT. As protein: CASSFSPRANTGELFF.

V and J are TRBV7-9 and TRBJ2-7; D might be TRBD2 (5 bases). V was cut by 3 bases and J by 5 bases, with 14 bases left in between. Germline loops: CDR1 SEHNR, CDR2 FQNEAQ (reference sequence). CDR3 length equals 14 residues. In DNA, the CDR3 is TGTGCCAGCAGCTTTTTTGGGGAGAGCAACGAGCAGTACTTC. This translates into CASSFFGESNEQYF.

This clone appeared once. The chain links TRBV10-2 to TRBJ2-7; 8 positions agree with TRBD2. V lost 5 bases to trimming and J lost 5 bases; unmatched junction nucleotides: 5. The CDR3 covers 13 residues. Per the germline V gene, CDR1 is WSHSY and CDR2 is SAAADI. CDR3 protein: CASSRGGRHEQYF. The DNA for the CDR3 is TGCGCCAGCAGTCGGGGGGGCCGCCACGAGCAGTACTTC.

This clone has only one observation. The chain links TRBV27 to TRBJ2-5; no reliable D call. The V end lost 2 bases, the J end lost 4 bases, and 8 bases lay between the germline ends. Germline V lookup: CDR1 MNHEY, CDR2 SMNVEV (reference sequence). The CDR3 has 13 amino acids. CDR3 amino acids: CASSLVGPETQYF. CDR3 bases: TGTGCCAGCAGTTTAGTCGGGCCAGAGACCCAGTACTTC.

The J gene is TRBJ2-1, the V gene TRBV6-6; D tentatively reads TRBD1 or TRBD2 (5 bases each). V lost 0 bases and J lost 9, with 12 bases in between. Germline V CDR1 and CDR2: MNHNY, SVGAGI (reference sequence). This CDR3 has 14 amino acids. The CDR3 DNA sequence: TGTGCCAGCAGTTACTCCTATCGGGGCAGTGAGCAGTTCTTC. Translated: CASSYSYRGSEQFF.

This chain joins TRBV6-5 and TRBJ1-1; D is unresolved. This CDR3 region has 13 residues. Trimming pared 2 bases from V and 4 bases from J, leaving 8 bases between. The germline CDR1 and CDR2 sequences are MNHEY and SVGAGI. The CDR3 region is CASSYRGSTEAFF. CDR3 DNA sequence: TGTGCCAGCAGTTACCGTGGTAGCACTGAAGCTTTCTTT.

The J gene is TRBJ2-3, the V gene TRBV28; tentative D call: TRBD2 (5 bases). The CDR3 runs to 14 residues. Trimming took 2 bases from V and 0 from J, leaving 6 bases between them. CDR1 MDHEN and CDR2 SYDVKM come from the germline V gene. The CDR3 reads CASSLRESTDTQYF. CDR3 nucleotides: TGTGCCAGCAGTTTAAGGGAGAGCACAGATACGCAGTATTTT.

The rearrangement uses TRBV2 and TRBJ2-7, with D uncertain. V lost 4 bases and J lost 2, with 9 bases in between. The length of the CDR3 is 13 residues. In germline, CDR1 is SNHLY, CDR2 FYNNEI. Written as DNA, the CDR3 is TGTGCCAGCAGTGGTTGGCTTACCTACGAGCAGTACTTC. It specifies CASSGWLTYEQYF.

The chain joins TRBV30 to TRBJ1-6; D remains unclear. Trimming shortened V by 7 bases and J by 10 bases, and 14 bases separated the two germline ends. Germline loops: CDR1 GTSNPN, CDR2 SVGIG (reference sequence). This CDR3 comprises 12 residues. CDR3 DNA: TGTGCCTCAGAATGGACGGGGTCACCCCTCCACTTT. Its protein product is CASEWTGSPLHF.

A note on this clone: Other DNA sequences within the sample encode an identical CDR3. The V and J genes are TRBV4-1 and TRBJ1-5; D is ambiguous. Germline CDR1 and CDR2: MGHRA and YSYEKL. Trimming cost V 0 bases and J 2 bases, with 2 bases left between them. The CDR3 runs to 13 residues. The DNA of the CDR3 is TGCGCCAGCAGCCAAGAGCGCAATCAGCCCCAGCATTTT. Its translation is CASSQERNQPQHF.

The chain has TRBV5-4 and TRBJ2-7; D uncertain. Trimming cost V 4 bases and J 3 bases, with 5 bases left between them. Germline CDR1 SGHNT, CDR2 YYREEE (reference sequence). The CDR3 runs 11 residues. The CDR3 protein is CASSNGYEQYF. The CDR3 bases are TGTGCCAGCAGCAACGGCTACGAGCAGTACTTC. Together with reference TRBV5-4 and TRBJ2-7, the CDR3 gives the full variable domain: ETGVTQSPTHLIKTRGQQVTLRCSSQSGHNTVSWYQQALGQGPQFIFQYYREEENGRGNFPPRFSGLQFPNYSSELNVNALELDDSALYLCASSNGYEQYFGPGTRLTVT.

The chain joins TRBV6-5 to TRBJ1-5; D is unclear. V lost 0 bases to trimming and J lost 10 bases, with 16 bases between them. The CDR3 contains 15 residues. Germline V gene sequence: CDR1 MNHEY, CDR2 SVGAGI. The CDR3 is CASSYSQEGIKPQHF. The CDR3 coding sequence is TGTGCCAGCAGTTACTCTCAGGAAGGGATCAAACCCCAGCATTTT.

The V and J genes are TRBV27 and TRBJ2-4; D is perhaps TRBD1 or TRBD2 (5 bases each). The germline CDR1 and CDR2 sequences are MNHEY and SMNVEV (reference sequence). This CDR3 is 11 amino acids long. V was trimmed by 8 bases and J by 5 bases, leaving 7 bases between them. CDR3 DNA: TGTGCCAGCCGGGACGAAAACATTCAGTACTTC. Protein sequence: CASRDENIQYF.

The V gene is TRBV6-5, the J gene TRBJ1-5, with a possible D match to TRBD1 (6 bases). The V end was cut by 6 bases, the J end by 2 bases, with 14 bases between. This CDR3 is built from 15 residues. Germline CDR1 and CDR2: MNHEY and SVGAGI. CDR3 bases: TGTGCCAGCAGACTCACAGGGACTGGCAATCAGCCCCAGCATTTT. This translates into CASRLTGTGNQPQHF.

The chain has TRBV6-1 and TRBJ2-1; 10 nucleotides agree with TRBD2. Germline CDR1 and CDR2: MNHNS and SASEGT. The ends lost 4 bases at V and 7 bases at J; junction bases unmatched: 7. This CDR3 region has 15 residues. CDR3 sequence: CASSVASGRGNEQFF. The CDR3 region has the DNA TGTGCCAGCAGTGTGGCTAGCGGGAGAGGGAATGAGCAGTTCTTC.

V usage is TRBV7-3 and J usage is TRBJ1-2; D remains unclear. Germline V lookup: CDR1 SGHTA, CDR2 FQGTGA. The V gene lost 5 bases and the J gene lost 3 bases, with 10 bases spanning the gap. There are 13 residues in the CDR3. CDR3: CASSLDGHYGYTF. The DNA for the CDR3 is TGTGCCAGCAGCCTAGACGGGCACTATGGCTACACCTTC.

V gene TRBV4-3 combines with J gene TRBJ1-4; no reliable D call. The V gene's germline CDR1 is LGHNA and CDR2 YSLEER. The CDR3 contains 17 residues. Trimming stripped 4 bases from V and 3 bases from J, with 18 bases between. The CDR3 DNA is TGCGCCAGCAGCCGTTCCACGCTCCTACCCCCTAATGAAAAACTGTTTTTT. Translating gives CASSRSTLLPPNEKLFF.

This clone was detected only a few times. The CDR3 protein is CASSLGGLEYSPLHF. CDR3 nucleotides: TGTGCCAGCAGTTTGGGGGGCCTGGAGTATTCACCCCTCCACTTT. The chain has TRBV6-5 and TRBJ1-6; tentatively, D is TRBD1 (6 bases). V shed 4 bases and J shed 8 bases, with 15 bases lying between them. The CDR3 runs to 15 residues. The V gene's germline CDR1 is MNHEY and CDR2 SVGAGI.

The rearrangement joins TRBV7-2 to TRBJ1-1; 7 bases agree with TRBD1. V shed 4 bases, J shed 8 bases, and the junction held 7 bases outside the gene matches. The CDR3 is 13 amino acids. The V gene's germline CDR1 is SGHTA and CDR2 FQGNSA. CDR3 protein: CASSSYRGPEAFF. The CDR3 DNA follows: TGTGCCAGCAGCTCGTACAGGGGACCAGAAGCTTTCTTT.